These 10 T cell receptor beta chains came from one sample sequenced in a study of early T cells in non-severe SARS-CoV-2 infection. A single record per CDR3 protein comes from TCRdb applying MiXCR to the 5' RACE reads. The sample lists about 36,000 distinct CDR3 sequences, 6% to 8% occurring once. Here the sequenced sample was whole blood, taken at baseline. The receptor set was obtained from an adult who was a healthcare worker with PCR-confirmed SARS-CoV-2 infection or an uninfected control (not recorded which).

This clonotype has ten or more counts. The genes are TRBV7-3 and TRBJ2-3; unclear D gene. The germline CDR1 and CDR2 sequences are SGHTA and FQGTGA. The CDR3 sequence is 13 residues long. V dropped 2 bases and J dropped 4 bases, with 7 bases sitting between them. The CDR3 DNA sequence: TGTGCCAGCAGCTTACGCCGGGCAGATACGCAGTATTTT. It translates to CASSLRRADTQYF.

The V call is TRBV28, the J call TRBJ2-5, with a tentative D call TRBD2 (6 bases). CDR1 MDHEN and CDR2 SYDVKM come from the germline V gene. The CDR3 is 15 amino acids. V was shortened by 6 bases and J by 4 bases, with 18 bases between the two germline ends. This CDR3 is CASSTPTSSSETQYF. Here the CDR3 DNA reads TGTGCCAGCAGCACACCGACTAGTTCTTCAGAGACCCAGTACTTC.

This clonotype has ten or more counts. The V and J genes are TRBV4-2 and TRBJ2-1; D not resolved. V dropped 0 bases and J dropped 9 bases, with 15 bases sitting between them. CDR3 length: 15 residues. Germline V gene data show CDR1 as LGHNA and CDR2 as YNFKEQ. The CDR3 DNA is TGTGCCAGCAGCCAAGATTCGGTAGCTGGTCGTGAGCAGTTCTTC. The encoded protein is CASSQDSVAGREQFF.

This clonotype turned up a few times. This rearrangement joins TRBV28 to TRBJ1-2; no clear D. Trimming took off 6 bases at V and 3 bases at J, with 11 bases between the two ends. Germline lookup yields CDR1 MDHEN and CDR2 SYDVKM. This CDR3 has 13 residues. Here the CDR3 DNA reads TGTGCCAGCAGCTCGGCAGGTTACTATGGCTACACCTTC. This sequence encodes CASSSAGYYGYTF.

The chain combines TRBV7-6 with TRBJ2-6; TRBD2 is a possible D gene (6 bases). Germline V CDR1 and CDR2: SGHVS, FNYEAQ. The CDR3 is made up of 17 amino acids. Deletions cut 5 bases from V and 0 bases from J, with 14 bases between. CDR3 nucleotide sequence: TGTGCCAGCAGCCGCCGGGACTCCTTCTCTGGGGCCAACGTCCTGACTTTC. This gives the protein CASSRRDSFSGANVLTF.

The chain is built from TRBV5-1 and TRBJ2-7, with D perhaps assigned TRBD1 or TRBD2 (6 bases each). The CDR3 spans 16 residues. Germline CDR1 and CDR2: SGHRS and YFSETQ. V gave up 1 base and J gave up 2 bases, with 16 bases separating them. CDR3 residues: CASSLFGGAETYEQYF. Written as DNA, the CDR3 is TGCGCCAGCAGCTTGTTCGGGGGCGCCGAAACCTACGAGCAGTACTTC. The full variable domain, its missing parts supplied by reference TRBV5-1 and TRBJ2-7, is KAGVTQTPRYLIKTRGQQVTLSCSPISGHRSVSWYQQTPGQGLQFLFEYFSETQRNKGNFPGRFSGRQFSNSRSEMNVSTLELGDSALYLCASSLFGGAETYEQYFGPGTRLTVT.

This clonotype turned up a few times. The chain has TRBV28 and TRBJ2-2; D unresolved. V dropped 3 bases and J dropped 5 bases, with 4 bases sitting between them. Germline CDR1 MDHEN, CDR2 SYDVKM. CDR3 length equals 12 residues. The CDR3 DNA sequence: TGTGCCAGCAGTTTGTGGACCGGGGAGCTGTTTTTT. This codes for CASSLWTGELFF.

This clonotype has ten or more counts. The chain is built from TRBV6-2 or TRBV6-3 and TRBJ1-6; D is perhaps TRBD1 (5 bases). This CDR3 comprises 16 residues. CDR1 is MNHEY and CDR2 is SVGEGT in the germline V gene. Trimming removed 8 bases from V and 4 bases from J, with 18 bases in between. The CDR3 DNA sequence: TGTGCCAGCCAAGATTTTTTCGGGACTTATAATTCACCCCTCCACTTT. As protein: CASQDFFGTYNSPLHF.

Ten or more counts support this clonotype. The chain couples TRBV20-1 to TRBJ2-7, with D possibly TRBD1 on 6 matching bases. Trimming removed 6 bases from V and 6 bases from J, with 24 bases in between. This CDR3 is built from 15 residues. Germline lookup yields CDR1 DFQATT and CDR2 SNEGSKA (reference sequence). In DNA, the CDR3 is TGCAGTGCCCCACCTGGGACACGACATCTGGGCGAGCAGTACTTC. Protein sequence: CSAPPGTRHLGEQYF.

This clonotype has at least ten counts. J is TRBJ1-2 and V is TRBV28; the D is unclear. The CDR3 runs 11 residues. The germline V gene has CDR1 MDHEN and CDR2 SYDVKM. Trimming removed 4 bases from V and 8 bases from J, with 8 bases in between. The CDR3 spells CASSSPRGYTF. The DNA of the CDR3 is TGTGCCAGCAGTTCCCCGCGGGGCTACACCTTC.